The 27 T cell receptor beta chains presented below share a single source sample, sequenced in a study of T cells expressing NK-cell markers. TCRdb derives one entry per CDR3 protein from the 5' RACE reads, leaving out DNA. The sample table includes about 160,000 distinct CDR3 sequences. The sample taken for sequencing was blood T cells: a sorted CD56 or NKG2C T cell subset, CD4+ or CD8+ T cells, or bulk PBMC T cells (not recorded which). These receptors all come from a man aged 18 to 69 in good health.

J is TRBJ2-1 and V is TRBV27; as DNA is missing, the TRBD2 call by TCRdb cannot be tested. The CDR3 is made up of 15 amino acids. Germline CDR1 reads MNHEY; CDR2 reads SMNVEV (reference sequence). The CDR3 region is CASSLVYSPYGEQFF.

This chain joins TRBV19 and TRBJ2-1; TCRdb lists TRBD1, though no DNA is available to test this call. Per the germline V gene, CDR1 is LNHDA and CDR2 is SQIVND (reference sequence). This CDR3 region has 15 residues. CDR3 loop: CASSIRGGAGNEQFF.

The V and J genes are TRBV5-4 and TRBJ2-7. CDR1 and CDR2 from the germline V gene are SGHNT and YYREEE (reference sequence). This CDR3 is built from 14 residues. CDR3 region: CASSIWTAAYEQYF.

V gene TRBV29-1 combines with J gene TRBJ2-7; TCRdb indicates TRBD1, and absent DNA this call remains unverified. Germline-derived CDR1 and CDR2 are SQVTM and ANQGSEA. This CDR3 has 13 amino acids. This CDR3 reads CSVYAGGNYEQYF.

V is TRBV7-6 and J is TRBJ2-1. The CDR3 covers 14 residues. Germline V lookup: CDR1 SGHVS, CDR2 FNYEAQ. The CDR3 reads CASSPDLFYNEQFF. Supplemented by reference TRBV7-6 and TRBJ2-1, the full variable domain reads GAGVSQSPRYKVTKRGQDVALRCDPISGHVSLYWYRQALGQGPEFLTYFNYEAQQDKSGLPNDRFSAERPEGSISTLTIQRTEQRDSAMYRCASSPDLFYNEQFFGPGTRLTVL.

V gene TRBV12-3 or TRBV12-4 combines with J gene TRBJ2-3; TCRdb proposes TRBD1, but this gene call is untestable without DNA. The length of the CDR3 is 16 residues. CDR3 region: CASNPGSGGITDTQYF.

This chain joins TRBV27 and TRBJ2-3. The CDR3 spans 16 residues. Germline V gene data show CDR1 as MNHEY and CDR2 as SMNVEV (reference sequence). The CDR3 reads CASSLFQFSGTDTQYF.

The chain is built from TRBV19 and TRBJ1-2; TCRdb lists TRBD1, though no DNA is available to test this call. The CDR3 spans 12 residues. In germline, CDR1 is LNHDA, CDR2 SQIVND (reference sequence). This CDR3 reads CASTFPAGGYTF.

The chain links TRBV4-1 to TRBJ2-1; TCRdb names TRBD1, which stays unverified in the absence of DNA. This CDR3 contains 15 residues. CDR1 and CDR2 from the germline V gene are MGHRA and YSYEKL. The CDR3: CASSLRQVEVNEQFF.

The V gene is TRBV20-1, the J gene TRBJ2-3; the D call of TRBD1 rests on TCRdb alone, since no DNA is present to check it. The CDR3 sequence is 16 residues long. The germline CDR1 and CDR2 sequences are DFQATT and SNEGSKA (reference sequence). The CDR3 region is CSARELSGAGTDTQYF.

The chain is built from TRBV7-9 and TRBJ1-1. Per germline, CDR1 SEHNR and CDR2 FQNEAQ (reference sequence). The CDR3 is 14 amino acids. The CDR3 loop reads CASSGGAGRTEAFF. Drawing the rest from reference TRBV7-9 and TRBJ1-1, the complete variable domain is DTGVSQNPRHKITKRGQNVTFRCDPISEHNRLYWYRQTLGQGPEFLTYFQNEAQLEKSRLLSDRFSAERPKGSFSTLEIQRTEQGDSAMYLCASSGGAGRTEAFFGQGTRLTVV.

The chain uses TRBV21-1 and TRBJ1-5. TRBV21-1 is an annotated pseudogene. The length of the CDR3 is 15 residues. The CDR3 is CASSKKTVAGQPQHF.

The chain joins TRBV10-2 to TRBJ2-1; without DNA, the TCRdb call of TRBD1 cannot be checked. The CDR3 length is 14 residues. Germline-derived CDR1 and CDR2 are WSHSY and SAAADI. The CDR3 region is CASSPGQGKNEQFF.

The gene calls are TRBV2 and TRBJ2-5; TCRdb gives TRBD1 as the D gene, but with no DNA this cannot be confirmed. The CDR3 totals 15 residues. Germline lookup yields CDR1 SNHLY and CDR2 FYNNEI. The CDR3 reads CASSEGAGGAETQYF.

The V and J genes are TRBV7-2 and TRBJ1-2. This CDR3 is built from 14 residues. CDR1 SGHTA and CDR2 FQGNSA come from the germline V gene. The CDR3 region is CASSLVPAGPGYTF.

The chain combines TRBV9 with TRBJ1-2; there is no DNA to check the TCRdb D call of TRBD1. The CDR3 spans 14 residues. Germline lookup yields CDR1 SGDLS and CDR2 YYNGEE. CDR3 sequence: CASSGGTLNYGYTF.

The genes are TRBV4-2 and TRBJ2-7; the D gene TCRdb calls, TRBD1, cannot be checked with no DNA. Per the germline V gene, CDR1 is LGHNA and CDR2 is YNFKEQ. The CDR3 is made up of 16 amino acids. The CDR3 here is CASSQDLPDRDYEQYF.

This CDR3 is CASSLRGGVTDTQYF. This chain links TRBV7-3 with TRBJ2-3; TCRdb's assignment of TRBD2 cannot be checked, as there is no DNA. CDR3 size: 15 residues. The germline V gene encodes CDR1 SGHTA and CDR2 FQGTGA.

This chain links TRBV5-1 with TRBJ1-4. The CDR3 loop spans 16 amino acids. Per the germline V gene, CDR1 is SGHRS and CDR2 is YFSETQ. The CDR3 sequence: CASSLGPLHPNEKLFF.

V and J are TRBV5-4 and TRBJ2-7. The CDR3 contains 14 residues. The germline V gene encodes CDR1 SGHNT and CDR2 YYREEE (reference sequence). CDR3 sequence reads: CASSYGIKTYEQYF.

The chain links TRBV19 to TRBJ2-7; checking the TCRdb D call of TRBD1 is not possible without DNA. This CDR3 region has 13 residues. Germline V lookup: CDR1 LNHDA, CDR2 SQIVND (reference sequence). The CDR3 loop is CASSRTTGNEQYF.

The chain employs TRBV20-1 and TRBJ2-3; TCRdb's D call, TRBD2, is unchecked because there is no DNA. CDR1 and CDR2 (germline): DFQATT, SNEGSKA (reference sequence). This CDR3 is built from 16 residues. The CDR3 sequence: CSAPSGGPLFTDTQYF.

This chain links TRBV12-3 or TRBV12-4 with TRBJ1-6. The CDR3 is 17 residues long. CDR3: CASSYSGGSSYNSPLHF.

The rearrangement joins TRBV5-6 to TRBJ2-2; the D call from TCRdb, TRBD1, cannot be confirmed without DNA. Germline CDR1 is SGHDT and CDR2 is YYEEEE. The CDR3 spans 16 residues. The CDR3 spells CASSLIGRENTGELFF.

The V call is TRBV27, the J call TRBJ2-4; with no DNA, the TCRdb D assignment of TRBD1 cannot be verified. Germline CDR1 and CDR2: MNHEY and SMNVEV (reference sequence). CDR3 length: 15 amino acids. The CDR3 spells CASSWGWETKNIQYF.

This sequence joins TRBV29-1 and TRBJ1-1; absent DNA, TCRdb's TRBD1 call cannot be checked. Germline-derived CDR1 and CDR2 are SQVTM and ANQGSEA. There are 13 residues in the CDR3. The CDR3 here is CSVRQGKYTEAFF.

This chain's CDR3 is CASSLVGMTPGTGELFF. J is TRBJ2-2 and V is TRBV5-1; the TCRdb D gene call, TRBD1, has no DNA to confirm it. This CDR3 contains 17 residues. In germline, CDR1 is SGHRS, CDR2 YFSETQ.